Below are 32 T cell receptor beta chains sequenced from a single sample in a study of cytomegalovirus exposure and HLA in healthy donors. It was with 60 Vbeta and 13 Jbeta primers that the PCR ran. Sequenced by immunoSEQ multiplex PCR; TCRdb stores in-frame clones only, minus some. This sample carries about 76,000 clones, roughly 73% of them seen once, and the ten largest clones take 2% to 3%. Input material: PBMCs. The origin of the receptors is a male donor in good health and CMV-seropositive.

This rearrangement joins TRBV5-6 to TRBJ2-7; 8 bases agree with TRBD1. Germline values: CDR1 SGHDT, CDR2 YYEEEE. The CDR3 spans 15 residues. Trimming cost V 0 bases and J 9 bases; bases outside gene matches: 11. This CDR3 reads CASSLGGPRGPTQYF. The CDR3 DNA reads as TGTGCCAGCAGCTTGGGTGGGCCCAGGGGGCCTACGCAGTACTTC.

The genes are TRBV6-5 and TRBJ1-5; 11 positions agree with TRBD1. J was trimmed by 6 bases and V by 4 bases; bases with no gene match: 5. Germline CDR1 and CDR2: MNHEY and SVGAGI. The CDR3 length is 15 residues. The CDR3 region is CASSFGQGASQPQHF. CDR3 bases: TGTGCCAGCAGTTTCGGACAGGGGGCGAGTCAGCCCCAGCATTTT.

V usage is TRBV28 and J usage is TRBJ1-4, with TRBD1 identical over 8 bases. The germline CDR1 and CDR2 sequences are MDHEN and SYDVKM. CDR3 length equals 14 residues. V shed 6 bases and J 4 bases; nucleotides not matched to a gene: 4. CDR3 residues: CASSGTGVNEKLFF. The CDR3 coding sequence is TGTGCCAGCAGCGGGACAGGAGTTAATGAAAAACTGTTTTTT.

The chain carries TRBV7-8 and TRBJ2-7; tentative D call: TRBD2 (5 bases). With 4 bases removed from V and 1 base from J, the gap between germline ends came to 20 bases. This CDR3 spans 17 amino acids. Germline-derived CDR1 and CDR2 are SGHVS and FQNEAQ. The CDR3 coding sequence is TGTGCCAGCAGCTCTCCGCGAGGGATCGGCGCGTCCTACGAGCAGTACTTC. It codes for CASSSPRGIGASYEQYF.

DNA for the CDR3: TGTGCCAGCAGCTTGGGGCTGACTAGCGGTGGGGGTACGCAGTATTTT. It is translated as CASSLGLTSGGGTQYF. The chain combines TRBV5-6 with TRBJ2-3, with 9 bases lining up with TRBD2. The CDR3 is 16 amino acids. The V gene end was trimmed by 0 bases and the J gene end by 8 bases; junction bases not matched to a gene: 10. CDR1 and CDR2 from the germline V gene are SGHDT and YYEEEE. Based on the CDR3 plus reference TRBV5-6 and TRBJ2-3, the full variable domain is DAGVTQSPTHLIKTRGQQVTLRCSPKSGHDTVSWYQQALGQGPQFIFQYYEEEERQRGNFPDRFSGHQFPNYSSELNVNALLLGDSALYLCASSLGLTSGGGTQYFGPGTRLTVL.

This sequence joins TRBV2 and TRBJ2-5; TRBD1 matches at 8 bases. The ends lost 4 bases at V and 2 bases at J; junction bases unmatched: 6. CDR3 length: 15 residues. CDR1 SNHLY and CDR2 FYNNEI come from the germline V gene. In DNA form, the CDR3 reads TGTGCCAGCAGTGGAGGCAGGGGGCCTCAAGAGACCCAGTACTTC. It specifies CASSGGRGPQETQYF.

This clone is a singleton in its sample. The genes are TRBV10-2 and TRBJ1-5, with D perhaps matching TRBD1 (5 bases). V lost 4 bases and J 4 bases, leaving 14 bases between the germline ends. The V gene's germline CDR1 is WSHSY and CDR2 SAAADI. This CDR3 comprises 15 residues. The CDR3 DNA follows: TGCGCCAGCAGTGGCCCCCCAGGGCTAAATCAGCCCCAGCATTTT. Encoded protein: CASSGPPGLNQPQHF.

V is TRBV5-1 and J is TRBJ2-3; D perhaps matches TRBD1 (6 bases). V was cut by 4 bases and J by 0 bases, with 15 bases left in between. Germline V gene data show CDR1 as SGHRS and CDR2 as YFSETQ. The CDR3 sequence is 16 residues long. CDR3 region: CASSAQTGSSTDTQYF. Here the CDR3 DNA reads TGCGCCAGCAGCGCCCAGACAGGTAGCAGCACAGATACGCAGTATTTT.

The V call is TRBV6-1, the J call TRBJ1-3; possible D gene TRBD1, 6 bases. CDR1 is MNHNS, CDR2 SASEGT, per germline. This CDR3 is 16 amino acids long. V was shortened by 0 bases and J by 0 bases, with 9 bases between the two germline ends. Written as DNA, the CDR3 is TGTGCCAGCAGTGAAGCCTCAGGGGTCTCTGGAAACACCATATATTTT. Translation gives CASSEASGVSGNTIYF.

CDR3 in DNA: TGTGCCAGCAGTGACCTAGACAGAAGTAAGCAGTTCTTC. Amino acid sequence: CASSDLDRSKQFF. The chain is built from TRBV25-1 and TRBJ2-1, with a weak D call TRBD1 (5 bases). Trimming shortened V by 3 bases and J by 11 bases, and 14 bases separated the two germline ends. The CDR3 loop spans 13 amino acids. Looked up from germline, CDR1 is MGHDK and CDR2 is SYGVNS.

V and J are TRBV7-9 and TRBJ2-1; TRBD2 aligns across 7 bases. Looked up from germline, CDR1 is SEHNR and CDR2 is FQNEAQ (reference sequence). The CDR3 extends over 15 amino acids. V trimming: 3 bases; J trimming: 12 bases; junction bases outside the gene matches: 14. Written as DNA, the CDR3 is TGTGCCAGCAGCTTCTCGGGAGGTTCCGGAAGGGTGCAGTTCTTC. Encoded protein: CASSFSGGSGRVQFF.

The chain is built from TRBV6-6 and TRBJ2-7; TRBD2 matches 7 bases. This CDR3 is 14 amino acids long. The J segment lost 1 base and the V segment lost 6 bases, leaving 6 bases of the junction unmatched. Germline V gene lookup returns CDR1 MNHNY and CDR2 SVGAGI (reference sequence). This chain's CDR3 is CASSLLADSYEQYF. The CDR3 DNA reads as TGTGCCAGCAGCCTGCTAGCGGATTCCTACGAGCAGTACTTC.

The V gene is TRBV5-1, the J gene TRBJ1-2, with TRBD1 matching over 7 bases. V dropped 4 bases and J dropped 0; count of bases not matched to a gene: 9. The V gene's germline CDR1 is SGHRS and CDR2 YFSETQ. The CDR3 has 16 residues. CDR3 residues: CASSLPSGTANYGYTF. The DNA for the CDR3 is TGCGCCAGCAGCCTACCCTCCGGGACAGCTAACTATGGCTACACCTTC.

This clone was detected a few times. Relative to the germline gene, one junction end is altered; a read error may explain this. V is TRBV15 and J is TRBJ2-1; 8 bases map to TRBD2. Germline values: CDR1 LNHNV, CDR2 YYDKDF (reference sequence). This CDR3 has 17 residues. The CDR3 is CVTSRLFPAGVGDEQFF. The CDR3 DNA sequence: TGTGTCACCAGCAGACTCTTCCCAGCGGGAGTAGGAGATGAGCAGTTCTTC. The full variable domain, rest sourced from reference TRBV15 and TRBJ2-1, is DAMVIQNPRYQVTQFGKPVTLSCSQTLNHNVMYWYQQKSSQAPKLLFHYYDKDFNNEADTPDNFQSRRPNTSFCFLDIRSPGLGDTAMYLCVTSRLFPAGVGDEQFFGPGTRLTVL.

V is TRBV2 and J is TRBJ1-1, with D maybe TRBD1 (5 bases). The CDR3 totals 14 residues. CDR1 and CDR2 (germline): SNHLY, FYNNEI. Trimming left V 8 bases short and J 4 bases short, with 17 bases between. The CDR3 DNA follows: TGTGCCAGCTCGGGGGACCCCGCGGGCACTGAAGCTTTCTTT. This encodes CASSGDPAGTEAFF.

This clone appeared once. The chain uses TRBV27 and TRBJ2-1, with 14 bases matching TRBD2. The J segment lost 7 bases and the V segment lost 3 bases, leaving 5 bases of the junction unmatched. Germline V lookup: CDR1 MNHEY, CDR2 SMNVEV (reference sequence). The CDR3 spans 16 residues. The CDR3 sequence is CASSLLTSGRANEQFF. CDR3 coding DNA: TGTGCCAGCAGTTTGTTGACTAGCGGGAGGGCAAATGAGCAGTTCTTC.

The sample holds a few counts of this clone. The V call is TRBV16, the J call TRBJ1-3; no firm D call. The V and J ends lost 2 bases and 4 bases respectively, with 9 bases between them. The germline gives CDR1 KGHSY, CDR2 FQNENV. The CDR3 spans 14 residues. CDR3 nucleotide sequence: TGTGCCAGCAGCCAAGCCGGGTACGGAAACACCATATATTTT. This codes for CASSQAGYGNTIYF.

The rearrangement uses TRBV7-8 and TRBJ1-4; 7 bases map to TRBD1. Germline loops: CDR1 SGHVS, CDR2 FQNEAQ. The CDR3 consists of 16 residues. Germline trimming cut 5 bases from V and 3 bases from J; bases unmatched to any gene: 9. In DNA form, the CDR3 reads TGTGCCAGCAGCCCCCACTACGGGACAGCTAATGAAAAACTGTTTTTT. This encodes CASSPHYGTANEKLFF.

The rearrangement uses TRBV6-1 and TRBJ2-1; 7 bases are a match to TRBD2. In germline, CDR1 is MNHNS, CDR2 SASEGT. The length of the CDR3 is 13 residues. J lost 7 bases, V lost 7 bases, and 7 bases had no gene match. CDR3 sequence reads: CASMAGEWNEQFF. For the CDR3, the DNA is TGTGCCAGCATGGCGGGAGAGTGGAATGAGCAGTTCTTC.

The chain joins TRBV7-6 to TRBJ1-1; TRBD1 is a possible D gene (5 bases). The CDR3 consists of 12 residues. Germline loops: CDR1 SGHVS, CDR2 FNYEAQ. V was clipped by 5 bases and J by 7 bases, with 11 bases between them. The CDR3 sequence is CASSGTGGEAFF. The CDR3 nucleotides are TGTGCCAGCAGCGGAACGGGGGGTGAAGCTTTCTTT.

The chain has TRBV28 and TRBJ1-2, with TRBD1 as a possible D gene (5 bases). V gave up 5 bases and J gave up 0 bases, with 10 bases separating them. This CDR3 is 14 amino acids long. The germline CDR1 and CDR2 sequences are MDHEN and SYDVKM. The CDR3 nucleotides are TGTGCCAGCAGTCCACAACAGGCTAACTATGGCTACACCTTC. It is translated as CASSPQQANYGYTF.

The V call is TRBV6-6, the J call TRBJ1-2, with 8 nucleotides matching TRBD1. Germline CDR1 MNHNY, CDR2 SVGAGI (reference sequence). J lost 7 bases, V lost 1 base, and 5 bases had no gene match. CDR3 size: 14 residues. This chain's CDR3 is CASSYFGQGRGYTF. CDR3 sequence (DNA): TGTGCCAGCAGTTACTTCGGACAGGGACGTGGCTACACCTTC.

A single count supports this clone. CDR3 in amino acids: CASSLTMRGEQFF. The CDR3, as DNA: TGTGCCAGCAGCTTAACTATGCGGGGGGAGCAGTTCTTC. The rearrangement links TRBV7-3 to TRBJ2-1, with TRBD2 identical over 7 bases. The J segment lost 10 bases and the V segment lost 0 bases, leaving 3 bases of the junction unmatched. This CDR3 region has 13 residues. The V gene's germline CDR1 is SGHTA and CDR2 FQGTGA.

The chain is built from TRBV2 and TRBJ2-3, with 8 bases aligning to TRBD2. The ends lost 10 bases at V and 2 bases at J; junction bases unmatched: 14. The CDR3 runs 16 residues. The germline CDR1 and CDR2 sequences are SNHLY and FYNNEI. This CDR3 reads CANGTRRSRATDTQYF. CDR3 bases: TGTGCCAATGGGACTAGACGGAGTAGGGCCACAGATACGCAGTATTTT.

This chain joins TRBV7-9 and TRBJ2-5; 14 bases agree with TRBD2. Germline values: CDR1 SEHNR, CDR2 FQNEAQ (reference sequence). The V and J ends lost 4 bases and 5 bases, in that order; junction bases with no gene match: 3. The CDR3 loop spans 15 amino acids. CDR3 sequence reads: CASSYGLAGGETQYF. The CDR3 nucleotides read TGTGCCAGCAGCTACGGACTAGCGGGAGGCGAGACCCAGTACTTC.

The rearrangement uses TRBV10-3 and TRBJ1-5; TRBD1 might be the D (5 bases). This CDR3 is 14 amino acids long. Trimming cost V 6 bases and J 4 bases, with 13 bases left between them. CDR1 and CDR2 (germline): ENHRY, SYGVKD. The CDR3 DNA sequence: TGTGCCATCAGCCCCACCCGACAGAATCAGCCCCAGCATTTT. This translates into CAISPTRQNQPQHF.

This rearrangement joins TRBV6-5 to TRBJ2-1, with 9 positions matching TRBD1. The germline V gene has CDR1 MNHEY and CDR2 SVGAGI. CDR3 size: 16 residues. Trimming cost V 2 bases and J 5 bases; bases outside gene matches: 7. The CDR3 spells CASSYLGTGRHNEQFF. CDR3 nucleotides: TGTGCCAGCAGTTACCTCGGGACAGGGAGGCACAATGAGCAGTTCTTC.

The chain carries TRBV27 and TRBJ2-3; no reliable D call. V was pared by 3 bases and J by 5 bases, with 12 bases between. Germline CDR1 reads MNHEY; CDR2 reads SMNVEV (reference sequence). CDR3 length equals 14 residues. CDR3 loop: CASSFRGSGDTQYF. The CDR3, as DNA: TGTGCCAGCAGTTTTCGAGGATCTGGAGATACGCAGTATTTT.

A single count supports this clone. V gene TRBV11-2 combines with J gene TRBJ2-1; the match to TRBD2 covers 8 bases. With V trimmed by 4 bases and J by 0 bases, 5 bases remained unmatched. The CDR3 covers 16 residues. Germline V CDR1 and CDR2: SGHAT, FQNNGV. The CDR3 DNA follows: TGTGCCAGCAGCTCGCGGGGGGATCTCTCCTACAATGAGCAGTTCTTC. Encoded protein: CASSSRGDLSYNEQFF.

The chain joins TRBV5-1 to TRBJ2-1; TRBD2 aligns across 8 bases. Germline values: CDR1 SGHRS, CDR2 YFSETQ. With 5 bases clipped from V and 0 bases from J, the junction kept 7 bases outside the gene matches. The CDR3 covers 16 residues. The CDR3 DNA is TGCGCCAGCAGGAGAGCGGGAGACCCCTCCTACAATGAGCAGTTCTTC. It encodes CASRRAGDPSYNEQFF.

This chain uses TRBV5-4 with TRBJ2-7; possible D gene TRBD1, 5 bases. The V end was cut by 0 bases, the J end by 5 bases, with 15 bases between. Looked up from germline, CDR1 is SGHNT and CDR2 is YYREEE (reference sequence). The CDR3 is 15 amino acids. The CDR3 nucleotides read TGTGCCAGCAGCTTGGTCAACTCACAGGCTAACGAGCAGTACTTC. This sequence encodes CASSLVNSQANEQYF.

The chain carries TRBV5-1 and TRBJ2-6; 7 nucleotides line up with TRBD1. There are 16 residues in the CDR3. Germline V gene data show CDR1 as SGHRS and CDR2 as YFSETQ. Trimming cost V 2 bases and J 1 base; bases outside gene matches: 3. The CDR3 DNA reads TGCGCCAGCAGCTTTACGACAGGGTCTGGGGCCAACGTCCTGACTTTC. The encoded protein is CASSFTTGSGANVLTF.